The clone carrying this T cell receptor (beta chain) appeared a few times. Germline CDR1 SGHVS, CDR2 FNYEAQ. Trimming took 5 bases from V and 4 from J; bases not matched to a gene: 7. The CDR3 totals 14 residues. The data belong to a study of patients and donors after allogeneic stem cell transplantation. A single record per CDR3 protein comes from TCRdb applying MiXCR to the RT-PCR reads. This table has about 410,000 distinct CDR3 sequences, around 16% appearing once. Sequenced: blood, either unsorted or a sorted T cell fraction (not recorded which). This chain links TRBV7-6 with TRBJ2-7, with 8 bases fitting TRBD1. This sequence originates from a human donor who was either an allogeneic HSCT recipient or a stem cell or donor lymphocyte infusion donor (not recorded which). It is not recorded whose cells these are; they may come from a transplant donor. The CDR3, as DNA: TGTGCCAGCAGCACCCGACAGGGGTTGTACGAGCAGTACTTC. Its translation is CASSTRQGLYEQYF.